The T cell receptor beta chain described here comes from a study of blood T cell repertoires in COVID-19. About the research overall: PBMCs, B-cell-depleted T cells, or T cells provided the cDNA or gDNA that made up the material.

TCRdb's table, derived via immunoSEQ multiplex PCR, lists solely in-frame clones and lacks some. The repertoire holds roughly 360,000 clones, with over 75% as singletons. There are 14 residues in the CDR3. Germline CDR1 SGHRS, CDR2 YFSETQ. Germline trimming cut 2 bases from V and 7 bases from J; bases unmatched to any gene: 8. The sample taken for sequencing was PBMCs or T cells enriched from blood (not recorded which). The clonotype was recovered from a woman between 25 and 40 years old with acute COVID-19. The chain combines TRBV5-1 with TRBJ2-7, with 8 bases matching TRBD1. CDR3 loop: CASSFRTGGREQYF. The CDR3 nucleotides are TGCGCCAGCAGCTTTCGTACAGGGGGTCGAGAGCAGTACTTC.